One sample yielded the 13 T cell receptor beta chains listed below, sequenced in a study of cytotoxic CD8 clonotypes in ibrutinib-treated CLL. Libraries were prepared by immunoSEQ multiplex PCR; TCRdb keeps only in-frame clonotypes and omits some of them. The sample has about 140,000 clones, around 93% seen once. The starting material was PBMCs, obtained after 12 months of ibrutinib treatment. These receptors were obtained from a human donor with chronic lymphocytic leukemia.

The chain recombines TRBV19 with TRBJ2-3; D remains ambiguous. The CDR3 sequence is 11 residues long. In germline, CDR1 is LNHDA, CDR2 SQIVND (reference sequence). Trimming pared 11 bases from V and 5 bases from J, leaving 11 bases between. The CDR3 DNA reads TGTGCCCCCCCGTCCGGAGATACGCAGTATTTT. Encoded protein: CAPPSGDTQYF.

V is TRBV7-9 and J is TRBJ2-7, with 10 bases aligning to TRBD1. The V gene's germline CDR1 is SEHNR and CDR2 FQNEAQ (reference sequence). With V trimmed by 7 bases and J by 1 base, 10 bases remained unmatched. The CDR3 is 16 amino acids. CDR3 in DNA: TGTGCCAGCACCCTGGGACAGGGGCGATTATCCTACGAGCAGTACTTC. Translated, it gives CASTLGQGRLSYEQYF.

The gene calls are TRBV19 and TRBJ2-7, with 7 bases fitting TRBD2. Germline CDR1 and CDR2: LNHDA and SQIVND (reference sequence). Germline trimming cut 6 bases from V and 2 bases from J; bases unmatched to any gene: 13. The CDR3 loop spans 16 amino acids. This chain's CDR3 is CASSSLLATLTYEQYF. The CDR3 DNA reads TGTGCCAGTAGCTCTTTACTAGCGACCCTAACCTACGAGCAGTACTTC.

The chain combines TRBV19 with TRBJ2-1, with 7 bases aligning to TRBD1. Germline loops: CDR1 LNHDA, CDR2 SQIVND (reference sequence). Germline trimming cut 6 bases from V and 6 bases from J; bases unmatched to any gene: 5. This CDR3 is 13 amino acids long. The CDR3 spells CASSAQGVNEQFF. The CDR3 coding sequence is TGTGCCAGTAGCGCCCAGGGGGTCAATGAGCAGTTCTTC. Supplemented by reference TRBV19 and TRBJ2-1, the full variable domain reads DGGITQSPKYLFRKEGQNVTLSCEQNLNHDAMYWYRQDPGQGLRLIYYSQIVNDFQKGDIAEGYSVSREKKESFPLTVTSAQKNPTAFYLCASSAQGVNEQFFGPGTRLTVL.

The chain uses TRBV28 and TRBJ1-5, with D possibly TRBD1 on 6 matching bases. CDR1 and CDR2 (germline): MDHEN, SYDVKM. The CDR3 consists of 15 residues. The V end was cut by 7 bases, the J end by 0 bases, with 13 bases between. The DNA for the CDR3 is TGTGCCAGCACGGGGGGCTCCAATAGCAATCAGCCCCAGCATTTT. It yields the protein CASTGGSNSNQPQHF.

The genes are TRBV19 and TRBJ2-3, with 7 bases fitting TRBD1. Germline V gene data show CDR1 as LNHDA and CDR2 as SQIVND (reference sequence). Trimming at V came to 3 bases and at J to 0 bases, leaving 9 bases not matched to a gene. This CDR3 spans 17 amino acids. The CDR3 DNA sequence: TGTGCCAGTAGTATCCCCTCGACAGGGCCTAGCACAGATACGCAGTATTTT. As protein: CASSIPSTGPSTDTQYF.

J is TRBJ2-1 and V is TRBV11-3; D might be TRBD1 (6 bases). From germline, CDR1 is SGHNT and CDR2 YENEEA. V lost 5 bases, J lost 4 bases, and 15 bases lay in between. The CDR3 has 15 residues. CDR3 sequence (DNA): TGTGCCAGCAGCCGCCGGGACAAAGGATACAATGAGCAGTTCTTC. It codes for CASSRRDKGYNEQFF.

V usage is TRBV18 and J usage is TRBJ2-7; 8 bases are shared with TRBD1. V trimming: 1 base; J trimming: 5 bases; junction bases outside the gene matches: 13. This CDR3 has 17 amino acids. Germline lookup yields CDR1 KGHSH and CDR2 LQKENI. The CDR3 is CASSPLSAGTGAHEQYF. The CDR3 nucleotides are TGTGCCAGCTCACCACTTTCTGCCGGGACAGGCGCCCACGAGCAGTACTTC.

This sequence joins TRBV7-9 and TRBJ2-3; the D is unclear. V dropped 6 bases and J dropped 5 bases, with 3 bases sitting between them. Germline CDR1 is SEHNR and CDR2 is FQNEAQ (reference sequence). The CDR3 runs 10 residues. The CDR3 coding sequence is TGTGCCAGCAGTCAAGATACGCAGTATTTT. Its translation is CASSQDTQYF.

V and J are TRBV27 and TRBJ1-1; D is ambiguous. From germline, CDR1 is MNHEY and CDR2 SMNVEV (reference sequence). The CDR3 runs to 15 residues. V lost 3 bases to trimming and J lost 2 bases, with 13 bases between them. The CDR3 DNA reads TGTGCCAGCAGTTTCGGGCCCCTGGAAAACACTGAAGCTTTCTTT. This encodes CASSFGPLENTEAFF.

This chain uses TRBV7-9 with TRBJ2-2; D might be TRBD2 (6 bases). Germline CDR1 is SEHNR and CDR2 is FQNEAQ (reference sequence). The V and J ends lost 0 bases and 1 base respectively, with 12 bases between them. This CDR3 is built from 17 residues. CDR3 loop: CASSLALLAQNTGELFF. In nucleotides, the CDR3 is TGTGCCAGCAGCTTAGCGCTACTAGCACAGAACACCGGGGAGCTGTTTTTT. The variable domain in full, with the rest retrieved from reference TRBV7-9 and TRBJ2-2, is DTGVSQNPRHKITKRGQNVTFRCDPISEHNRLYWYRQTLGQGPEFLTYFQNEAQLEKSRLLSDRFSAERPKGSFSTLEIQRTEQGDSAMYLCASSLALLAQNTGELFFGEGSRLTVL.

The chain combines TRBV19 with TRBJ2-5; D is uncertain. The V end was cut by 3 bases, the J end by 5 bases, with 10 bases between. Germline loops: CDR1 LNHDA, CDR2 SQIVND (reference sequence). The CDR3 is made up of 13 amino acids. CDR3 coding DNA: TGTGCCAGTAGTATGGCTGCTCGCGAGACCCAGTACTTC. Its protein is CASSMAARETQYF.

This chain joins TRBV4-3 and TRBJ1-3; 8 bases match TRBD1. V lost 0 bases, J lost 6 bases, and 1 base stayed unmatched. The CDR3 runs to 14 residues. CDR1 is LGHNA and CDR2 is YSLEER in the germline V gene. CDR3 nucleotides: TGCGCCAGCAGCCAAGACCAGGGGGCAAACACCATATATTTT. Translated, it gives CASSQDQGANTIYF.